Listed below are T cell receptor beta chains from one sample, sequenced in a study of T cell responses to AZD1222 COVID-19 vaccine. Produced via immunoSEQ multiplex PCR; TCRdb's table is partial and in-frame only. The data show 110,000 or so clones, roughly nine tenths seen once. Sample: peripheral blood, taken on day 0 of AZD1222 vaccination. The receptors derive from an adult in good health. Each CDR3 is given with its conserved first and last residue. The D gene is left open where the match is weak. Size tells how often a clone was seen (once, few, many) or the class of an expanded clone, and some rows leave it out.

V,J,size,D,CDR3,DNA
TRBV5-1,TRBJ2-7,.,TRBD2,CASSGGTRPYEQYF,TGCGCCAGCAGCGGCGGGACTAGACCCTACGAGCAGTACTTC
TRBV5-6,TRBJ1-1,.,.,CASSLRVLATEAFF,TGTGCCAGCAGCTTAAGAGTTCTGGCCACTGAAGCTTTCTTT
TRBV12-3/TRBV12-4,TRBJ1-3,.,.,CASSFGIGNTIYF,TGTGCCAGCAGTTTCGGGATTGGAAACACCATATATTTT
TRBV5-1,TRBJ1-4,.,.,CASSPLTTNEKLFF,TGCGCCAGCTCCCCGCTCACAACTAATGAAAAACTGTTTTTT
TRBV29-1,TRBJ1-1,.,.,CSVAGDTEAFF,TGCAGCGTAGCAGGGGACACTGAAGCTTTCTTT
TRBV10-1,TRBJ2-7,few,TRBD1,CASSERQGRYEQYF,TGCGCCAGCAGTGAACGACAGGGGCGCTACGAGCAGTACTTC
TRBV7-6,TRBJ2-7,.,.,CASSLPSGFSYEQYF,TGTGCCAGCAGCTTACCGTCGGGTTTCTCCTACGAGCAGTACTTC
TRBV9,TRBJ2-5,.,.,CASSSGLTLFEETQYF,TGTGCCAGCAGCTCGGGACTGACTCTTTTTGAAGAGACCCAGTACTTC
TRBV10-3,TRBJ2-2,.,.,CAISDSPRITATNTGELFF,TGTGCCATCAGTGACTCCCCCCGGATTACAGCCACGAACACCGGGGAGCTGTTTTTT
TRBV4-1,TRBJ1-5,.,.,CASSQPTGLASPPQHF,TGCGCCAGCAGCCAACCAACAGGGTTGGCCTCCCCTCCCCAGCATTTT
TRBV18,TRBJ2-1,.,TRBD1,CASSLRTGGAEDNEQFF,TGTGCCAGCTCACTCCGGACAGGGGGCGCGGAAGACAATGAGCAGTTCTTC
TRBV6-5,TRBJ1-1,.,.,CASNPSGSTEAFF,TGTGCCAGCAACCCGTCAGGTTCGACTGAAGCTTTCTTT
TRBV2,TRBJ2-1,.,TRBD2,CASSGSGSGSEQFF,TGTGCCAGCAGTGGCAGCGGGAGCGGGAGTGAGCAGTTCTTC
TRBV4-3,TRBJ1-3,.,TRBD1,CASSQDFGTVGNTIYF,TGCGCCAGCAGCCAAGATTTTGGGACAGTCGGAAACACCATATATTTT
TRBV2,TRBJ1-5,.,.,CASSAPNQPQHF,TGTGCCAGCAGTGCACCAAATCAGCCCCAGCATTTT
TRBV7-9,TRBJ2-3,.,.,CASSLDGHVTDTQYF,TGTGCCAGCAGCTTAGATGGCCACGTAACAGATACGCAGTATTTT
TRBV29-1,TRBJ1-3,.,TRBD1,CSVDRDSGNTIYF,TGCAGCGTCGACAGGGACTCTGGAAACACCATATATTTT
TRBV11-2,TRBJ1-1,.,.,CASSPGTLNTEAFF,TGTGCCAGCAGCCCCGGGACTTTGAACACTGAAGCTTTCTTT
TRBV5-1,TRBJ1-1,.,.,CASSLGTETEAFF,TGCGCCAGCAGCTTGGGTACGGAAACTGAAGCTTTCTTT
TRBV10-2,TRBJ1-2,.,TRBD1,CASQGPPGQDGYGYTF,TGCGCCAGCCAAGGACCCCCGGGACAGGATGGCTATGGCTACACCTTC